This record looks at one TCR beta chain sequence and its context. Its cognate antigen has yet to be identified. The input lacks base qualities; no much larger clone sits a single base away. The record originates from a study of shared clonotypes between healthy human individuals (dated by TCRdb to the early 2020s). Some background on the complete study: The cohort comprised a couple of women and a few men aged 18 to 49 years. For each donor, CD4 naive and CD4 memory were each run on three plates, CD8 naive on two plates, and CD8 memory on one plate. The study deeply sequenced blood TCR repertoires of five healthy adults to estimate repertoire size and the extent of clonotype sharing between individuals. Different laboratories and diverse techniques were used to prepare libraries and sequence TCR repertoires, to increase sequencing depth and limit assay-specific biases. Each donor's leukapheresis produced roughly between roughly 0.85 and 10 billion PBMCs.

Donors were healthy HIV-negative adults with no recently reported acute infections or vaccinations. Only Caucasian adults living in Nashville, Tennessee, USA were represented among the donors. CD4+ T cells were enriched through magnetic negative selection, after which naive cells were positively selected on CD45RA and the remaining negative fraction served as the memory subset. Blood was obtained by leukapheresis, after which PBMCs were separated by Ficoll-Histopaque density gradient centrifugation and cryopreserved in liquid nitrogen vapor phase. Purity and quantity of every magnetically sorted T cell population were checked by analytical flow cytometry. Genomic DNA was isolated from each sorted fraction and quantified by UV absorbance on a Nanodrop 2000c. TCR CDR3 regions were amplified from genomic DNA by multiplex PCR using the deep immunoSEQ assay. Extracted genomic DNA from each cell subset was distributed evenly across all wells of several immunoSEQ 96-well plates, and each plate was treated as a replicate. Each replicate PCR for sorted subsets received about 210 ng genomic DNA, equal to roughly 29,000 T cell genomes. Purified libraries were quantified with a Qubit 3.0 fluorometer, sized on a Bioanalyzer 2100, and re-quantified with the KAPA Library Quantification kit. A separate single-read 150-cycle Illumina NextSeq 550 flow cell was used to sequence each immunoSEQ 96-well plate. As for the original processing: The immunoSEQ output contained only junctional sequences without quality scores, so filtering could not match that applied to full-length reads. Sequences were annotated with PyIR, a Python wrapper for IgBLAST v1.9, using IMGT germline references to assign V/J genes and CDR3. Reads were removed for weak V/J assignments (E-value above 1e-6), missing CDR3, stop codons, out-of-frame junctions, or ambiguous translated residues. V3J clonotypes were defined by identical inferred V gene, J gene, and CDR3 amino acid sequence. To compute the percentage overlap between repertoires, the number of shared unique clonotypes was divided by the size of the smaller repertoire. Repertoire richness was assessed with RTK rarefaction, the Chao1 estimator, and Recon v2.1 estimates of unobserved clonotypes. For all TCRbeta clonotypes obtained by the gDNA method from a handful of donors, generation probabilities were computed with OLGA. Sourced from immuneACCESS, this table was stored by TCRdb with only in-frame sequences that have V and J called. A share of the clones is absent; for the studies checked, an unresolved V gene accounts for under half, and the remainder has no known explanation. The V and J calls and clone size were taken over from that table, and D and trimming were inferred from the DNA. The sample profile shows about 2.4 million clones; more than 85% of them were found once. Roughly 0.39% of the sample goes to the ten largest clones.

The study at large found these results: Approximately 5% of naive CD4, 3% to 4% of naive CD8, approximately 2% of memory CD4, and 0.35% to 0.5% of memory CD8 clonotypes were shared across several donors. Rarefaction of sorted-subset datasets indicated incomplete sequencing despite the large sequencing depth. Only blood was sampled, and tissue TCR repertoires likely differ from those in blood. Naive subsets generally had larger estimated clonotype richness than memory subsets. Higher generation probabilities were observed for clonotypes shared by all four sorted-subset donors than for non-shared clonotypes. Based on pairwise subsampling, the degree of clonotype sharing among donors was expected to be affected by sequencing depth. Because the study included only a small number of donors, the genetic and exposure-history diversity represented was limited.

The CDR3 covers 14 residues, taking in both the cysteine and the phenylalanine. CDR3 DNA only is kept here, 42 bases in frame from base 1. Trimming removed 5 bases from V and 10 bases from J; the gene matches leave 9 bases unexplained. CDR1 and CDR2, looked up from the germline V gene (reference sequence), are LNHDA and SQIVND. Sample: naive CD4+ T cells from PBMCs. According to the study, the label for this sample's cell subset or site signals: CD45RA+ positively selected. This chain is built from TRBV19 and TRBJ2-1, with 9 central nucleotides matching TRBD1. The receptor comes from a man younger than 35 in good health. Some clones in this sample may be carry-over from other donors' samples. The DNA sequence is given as TGTGCCAGTAGTGGCACGGACAGGGGATGGGAGCAGTTCTTC. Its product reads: CASSGTDRGWEQFF.